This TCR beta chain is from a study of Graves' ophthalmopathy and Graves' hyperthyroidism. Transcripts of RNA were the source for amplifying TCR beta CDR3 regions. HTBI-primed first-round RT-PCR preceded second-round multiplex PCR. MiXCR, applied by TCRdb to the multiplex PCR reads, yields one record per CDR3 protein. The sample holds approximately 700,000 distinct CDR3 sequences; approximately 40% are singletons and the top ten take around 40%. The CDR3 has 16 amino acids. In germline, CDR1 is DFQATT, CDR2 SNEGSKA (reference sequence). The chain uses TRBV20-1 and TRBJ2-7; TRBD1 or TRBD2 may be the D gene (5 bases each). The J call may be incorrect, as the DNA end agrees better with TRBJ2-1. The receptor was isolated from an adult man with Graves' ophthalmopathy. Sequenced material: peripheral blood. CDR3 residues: CSARDRWGRDPNEQFF. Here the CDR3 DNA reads TGCAGTGCTAGAGATCGTTGGGGCAGGGACCCCAATGAGCAGTTCTTC.